This TCR beta chain was recorded in a study of beta chain features in type 1 diabetes. Study as a whole: No patient-donor differences in age, gender, total cells or subset yield.

In this sample, this clone turned up many times. The antigen remains undetermined. Study results and caveats: TCRB repertoires of naive, central memory and Treg cells appeared more similar among patients than among healthy donors. Patients and controls would be equally affected if PCR favored shorter templates.

Sequencing targeted expressed TCRB transcripts, as all isolated RNA had been reverse transcribed. This table comes from immunoSEQ multiplex PCR, and its TCRdb copy is limited to in-frame clones, with some not included. The sample shows roughly 150,000 clones, 8.5% to 14% of them seen only once. The CDR3 contains 12 residues. Germline V gives CDR1 MDHEN, CDR2 SYDVKM. Trimming cost V 10 bases and J 3 bases, with 13 bases left between them. This sequence joins TRBV28 and TRBJ2-7; D call uncertain. The TCR was taken from a man aged 18 to 30 in good health. Sequenced: central memory CD4+ T cells from blood. This CDR3 reads CATQTRYYEQYF. The CDR3 coding sequence is TGTGCCACTCAGACCCGGTACTACGAGCAGTACTTC. The entire variable domain, with the rest obtained from reference TRBV28 and TRBJ2-7, is as follows: DVKVTQSSRYLVKRTGEKVFLECVQDMDHENMFWYRQDPGLGLRLIYFSYDVKMKEKGDIPEGYSVSREKKERFSLILESASTNQTSMYLCATQTRYYEQYFGPGTRLTVT.